One and the same sample provided the 32 T cell receptor beta chains below, sequenced in a study of shared clonotypes between healthy human individuals. The protocol was immunoSEQ multiplex PCR, while the TCRdb copy is restricted to in-frame clones and leaves out a portion. The table records about 600,000 clones, approximately 97% of them present only once. The sequencing input was naive CD4+ T cells sorted from blood. Subset here: CD45RA+ positively selected. Every receptor here comes from a woman younger than 45 in good health.

The chain carries TRBV5-1 and TRBJ2-2, with 14 bases matching TRBD2. CDR1 SGHRS and CDR2 YFSETQ come from the germline V gene. Germline trimming cut 6 bases from V and 6 bases from J; bases unmatched to any gene: 1. The CDR3 is 14 amino acids. CDR3 in amino acids: CASKTSGRAGELFF. CDR3 coding DNA: TGCGCCAGCAAGACTAGCGGGAGGGCCGGGGAGCTGTTTTTT.

The chain has TRBV4-2 and TRBJ2-2, with D hard to call. CDR3 length: 14 amino acids. Germline assignment: CDR1 LGHNA and CDR2 YNFKEQ. Trimming took 1 base from V and 8 from J, leaving 11 bases between them. The CDR3 sequence: CASSQGSKSGELFF. The CDR3, as DNA: TGTGCCAGCAGCCAAGGGTCTAAAAGTGGGGAGCTGTTTTTT.

The chain uses TRBV4-1 and TRBJ1-6; 7 bases match TRBD1. The CDR3 extends over 15 amino acids. Germline assignment: CDR1 MGHRA and CDR2 YSYEKL. J gave up 10 bases and V 6 bases, and 12 bases lay outside the gene matches. The CDR3 here is CASSPGEGQSSPLHF. Here the CDR3 DNA reads TGCGCCAGCAGTCCGGGGGAGGGACAGTCCTCACCCCTCCACTTT.

This chain connects TRBV10-1 to TRBJ1-1; 8 nucleotides agree with TRBD1. Germline V lookup: CDR1 WNHNN, CDR2 SYGVQD (reference sequence). V shed 0 bases and J 4 bases; nucleotides not matched to a gene: 4. The CDR3 covers 15 residues. The CDR3 nucleotides are TGCGCCAGCAGTGAGTCGCGACAGGGGTCCACTGAAGCTTTCTTT. Residues: CASSESRQGSTEAFF.

The chain employs TRBV28 and TRBJ1-1; the D gene is possibly TRBD1 (5 bases). Germline lookup yields CDR1 MDHEN and CDR2 SYDVKM. The V gene lost 4 bases and the J gene lost 4 bases, with 16 bases spanning the gap. The CDR3 contains 15 residues. The CDR3 spells CASSSPRDLGTEAFF. The CDR3 DNA follows: TGTGCCAGCAGTTCTCCCCGGGACCTGGGCACTGAAGCTTTCTTT.

The chain links TRBV15 to TRBJ2-3; 9 bases fit TRBD2. Germline V gene lookup returns CDR1 LNHNV and CDR2 YYDKDF (reference sequence). With V trimmed by 3 bases and J by 2 bases, 3 bases remained unmatched. The CDR3 runs to 15 residues. CDR3 nucleotide sequence: TGTGCCACCAGCAGGACTAGCGGACACACAGATACGCAGTATTTT. Protein sequence: CATSRTSGHTDTQYF.

The chain links TRBV28 to TRBJ1-2; D call uncertain. This CDR3 has 15 residues. The V and J ends lost 2 bases and 7 bases respectively, with 17 bases between them. In germline, CDR1 is MDHEN, CDR2 SYDVKM. The CDR3 protein is CASSLRTGPLGGYTF. The CDR3 nucleotides read TGTGCCAGCAGTTTACGCACTGGGCCGCTCGGTGGCTACACCTTC.

This rearrangement joins TRBV27 to TRBJ2-7; 7 positions match TRBD1. CDR3 length: 14 residues. Germline loops: CDR1 MNHEY, CDR2 SMNVEV (reference sequence). V shed 3 bases, J shed 2 bases, and the junction held 4 bases outside the gene matches. Written as DNA, the CDR3 is TGTGCCAGCAGTTTTTGGGACAGCCCCTACGAGCAGTACTTC. It is translated as CASSFWDSPYEQYF.

This clone was detected once. The rearrangement uses TRBV7-9 and TRBJ2-3; maybe TRBD2 (6 bases). This CDR3 has 15 amino acids. The V and J ends lost 2 bases and 3 bases respectively, with 12 bases between them. Germline lookup yields CDR1 SEHNR and CDR2 FQNEAQ (reference sequence). The CDR3 bases are TGTGCCAGCAGCTTATGGGGCGGGGTGACAGATACGCAGTATTTT. Translation: CASSLWGGVTDTQYF.

The chain combines TRBV28 with TRBJ2-7, with D maybe TRBD1 (6 bases). This CDR3 contains 14 residues. Per the germline V gene, CDR1 is MDHEN and CDR2 is SYDVKM. V was pared by 7 bases and J by 1 base, with 14 bases between. This chain's CDR3 is CASTTGWDSYEQYF. In nucleotides, the CDR3 is TGTGCCAGCACCACAGGGTGGGATTCCTACGAGCAGTACTTC.

V usage is TRBV5-1 and J usage is TRBJ1-2; a possible D gene is TRBD1 (5 bases). Trimming took 2 bases from V and 8 from J, leaving 10 bases between them. Germline loops: CDR1 SGHRS, CDR2 YFSETQ. CDR3 size: 12 residues. The CDR3 sequence: CASSFTGDGYTF. The CDR3, as DNA: TGCGCCAGCAGCTTTACAGGAGACGGCTACACCTTC. The whole variable domain, remainder taken from reference TRBV5-1 and TRBJ1-2, is KAGVTQTPRYLIKTRGQQVTLSCSPISGHRSVSWYQQTPGQGLQFLFEYFSETQRNKGNFPGRFSGRQFSNSRSEMNVSTLELGDSALYLCASSFTGDGYTFGSGTRLTVV.

The CDR3 spells CAWSAGLFNYGYTF. The CDR3 nucleotides read TGTGCCTGGTCCGCCGGGCTCTTTAACTATGGCTACACCTTC. The V gene is TRBV30, the J gene TRBJ1-2; no definite D call. The CDR3 spans 14 residues. The V gene's germline CDR1 is GTSNPN and CDR2 SVGIG (reference sequence). Trimming left V 5 bases short and J 1 base short, with 14 bases between.

V is TRBV28 and J is TRBJ1-2; D possibly corresponds to TRBD1 (6 bases). Germline assignment: CDR1 MDHEN and CDR2 SYDVKM. This CDR3 is 17 amino acids long. Trimming left V 4 bases short and J 6 bases short, with 24 bases between. The CDR3 sequence is CASSSHGSGGARNGYTF. The CDR3 DNA sequence: TGTGCCAGCAGTTCTCATGGGTCGGGGGGGGCAAGGAATGGCTACACCTTC.

This chain joins TRBV5-8 and TRBJ1-3; 8 bases match TRBD1. Germline CDR1 SGHTS, CDR2 YDEGEE. This CDR3 region has 15 residues. J gave up 0 bases and V 5 bases, and 4 bases lay outside the gene matches. The CDR3 loop is CASRQTGGSGNTIYF. DNA of the CDR3: TGTGCCAGCAGGCAAACAGGGGGCTCTGGAAACACCATATATTTT.

J is TRBJ2-1 and V is TRBV5-1, with 7 bases fitting TRBD2. This CDR3 comprises 13 residues. The germline V gene encodes CDR1 SGHRS and CDR2 YFSETQ. V trimming: 5 bases; J trimming: 8 bases; junction bases outside the gene matches: 7. The CDR3 DNA reads TGCGCCAGCAGGGGAGGGGTTAAGGATGAGCAGTTCTTC. Protein: CASRGGVKDEQFF.

The chain joins TRBV6-6 to TRBJ2-5, with D maybe TRBD2 (5 bases). The CDR3 is 15 residues long. Trimming pared 3 bases from V and 5 bases from J, leaving 16 bases between. Germline values: CDR1 MNHNY, CDR2 SVGAGI (reference sequence). In DNA, the CDR3 is TGTGCCAGCAGTTATGGAGCTGGCGGGCGGGAGACCCAGTACTTC. Translating gives CASSYGAGGRETQYF.

The chain couples TRBV28 to TRBJ2-7; D is undetermined. Trimming pared 5 bases from V and 2 bases from J, leaving 4 bases between. Germline V CDR1 and CDR2: MDHEN, SYDVKM. The CDR3 contains 11 residues. DNA for the CDR3: TGTGCCAGCAGTGTCACCTACGAGCAGTACTTC. Translating gives CASSVTYEQYF. Full variable domain (remainder filled in from reference TRBV28 and TRBJ2-7): DVKVTQSSRYLVKRTGEKVFLECVQDMDHENMFWYRQDPGLGLRLIYFSYDVKMKEKGDIPEGYSVSREKKERFSLILESASTNQTSMYLCASSVTYEQYFGPGTRLTVT.

The chain joins TRBV6-5 to TRBJ2-5, with 8 nucleotides matching TRBD2. Germline lookup yields CDR1 MNHEY and CDR2 SVGAGI. The CDR3 totals 12 residues. The CDR3 spells CVIGGAYETQYF. The CDR3 coding sequence is TGTGTAATCGGGGGGGCTTACGAGACCCAGTACTTC.

The rearrangement links TRBV10-3 to TRBJ2-3, with 15 bases lining up with TRBD2. Germline lookup yields CDR1 ENHRY and CDR2 SYGVKD. The CDR3 sequence is 18 residues long. The V gene end was trimmed by 6 bases and the J gene end by 0 bases; junction bases not matched to a gene: 7. CDR3 nucleotide sequence: TGTGCCATCAGCCCCGGGACTAGCGGGAGGACTAGCACAGATACGCAGTATTTT. Translating it yields CAISPGTSGRTSTDTQYF.

The chain has TRBV19 and TRBJ2-5, with 8 bases lining up with TRBD1. V dropped 5 bases and J dropped 5; count of bases not matched to a gene: 16. The germline gives CDR1 LNHDA, CDR2 SQIVND (reference sequence). The CDR3 extends over 17 amino acids. The DNA for the CDR3 is TGTGCCAGTAGTGCAACGCGGACGACAGGGGTTGGGGAGACCCAGTACTTC. This gives the protein CASSATRTTGVGETQYF.

This chain links TRBV6-5 with TRBJ2-6, with D possibly TRBD2 on 6 matching bases. The germline V gene has CDR1 MNHEY and CDR2 SVGAGI. The CDR3 covers 15 residues. V gave up 5 bases and J gave up 0 bases, with 8 bases separating them. This CDR3 is CASSTSFSGANVLTF. DNA for the CDR3: TGTGCCAGCAGTACTAGCTTCTCTGGGGCCAACGTCCTGACTTTC.

The chain is built from TRBV11-2 and TRBJ1-3; D is unclear. This CDR3 is 15 amino acids long. Germline CDR1 SGHAT, CDR2 FQNNGV. V was shortened by 3 bases and J by 0 bases, with 9 bases between the two germline ends. The CDR3 region has the DNA TGTGCCAGCAGCTTGACTCCCGACTCTGGAAACACCATATATTTT. It codes for CASSLTPDSGNTIYF.

V gene TRBV19 combines with J gene TRBJ2-7; the D gene is possibly TRBD2 (5 bases). The V end lost 4 bases, the J end lost 2 bases, and 15 bases lay between the germline ends. The CDR3 totals 15 residues. Per the germline V gene, CDR1 is LNHDA and CDR2 is SQIVND (reference sequence). CDR3 region: CASSTTGFPTYEQYF. CDR3 coding DNA: TGTGCCAGTAGTACTACGGGGTTTCCGACCTACGAGCAGTACTTC. Based on the CDR3 plus reference TRBV19 and TRBJ2-7, the full variable domain is DGGITQSPKYLFRKEGQNVTLSCEQNLNHDAMYWYRQDPGQGLRLIYYSQIVNDFQKGDIAEGYSVSREKKESFPLTVTSAQKNPTAFYLCASSTTGFPTYEQYFGPGTRLTVT.

J is TRBJ2-3 and V is TRBV21-1; the table's D call, TRBD2, has no DNA check behind it. TRBV21-1 is classified as a pseudogene. The CDR3 has 20 amino acids. In DNA form, the CDR3 reads TGTGCCAGCAGCAAATCCGGGACTAGCGGGAGGAGAACTAGCACAGATACGCAGTATTTT. Protein sequence: CASSKSGTSGRRTSTDTQYF.

This clone came up once. V usage is TRBV9 and J usage is TRBJ2-1; D remains unclear. Looked up from germline, CDR1 is SGDLS and CDR2 is YYNGEE. CDR3 length: 12 residues. V was trimmed by 1 base and J by 8 bases, leaving 7 bases between them. CDR3 DNA sequence: TGTGCCAGCAGCGTAAGTAGGGATGAGCAGTTCTTC. Residues: CASSVSRDEQFF.

The rearrangement uses TRBV6-1 and TRBJ1-5; D unclear. Germline assignment: CDR1 MNHNS and CDR2 SASEGT. This CDR3 has 13 amino acids. V lost 4 bases and J lost 6, with 10 bases in between. The CDR3 DNA reads as TGTGCCAGCAGTGGAAGGGTCGGTCAGCCCCAGCATTTT. Protein product: CASSGRVGQPQHF.

The chain is built from TRBV10-3 and TRBJ2-1; 8 bases agree with TRBD2. Germline assignment: CDR1 ENHRY and CDR2 SYGVKD. The V gene end was trimmed by 5 bases and the J gene end by 7 bases; junction bases not matched to a gene: 10. This CDR3 has 15 amino acids. The CDR3 spells CAISPYREGPNEQFF. The CDR3 DNA sequence: TGTGCCATCAGTCCCTACCGGGAGGGTCCAAATGAGCAGTTCTTC.

The CDR3: CASSLTSTSSYEQYF. The CDR3, as DNA: TGTGCCAGCAGTTTAACCTCAACCAGCTCCTACGAGCAGTACTTC. The chain has TRBV28 and TRBJ2-7, with D hard to call. Trimming removed 2 bases at V and 0 bases at J, with 11 bases between. Germline lookup yields CDR1 MDHEN and CDR2 SYDVKM. The CDR3 length is 15 residues.

This chain links TRBV5-4 with TRBJ2-5; D may be TRBD1 (5 bases). Trimming shortened V by 0 bases and J by 2 bases, and 14 bases separated the two germline ends. CDR3 length: 16 residues. Germline loops: CDR1 SGHNT, CDR2 YYREEE (reference sequence). The CDR3 loop reads CASSLGPGPRQETQYF. DNA of the CDR3: TGTGCCAGCAGCTTGGGTCCAGGGCCGCGACAAGAGACCCAGTACTTC. Variable domain in full (rest from reference TRBV5-4 and TRBJ2-5): ETGVTQSPTHLIKTRGQQVTLRCSSQSGHNTVSWYQQALGQGPQFIFQYYREEENGRGNFPPRFSGLQFPNYSSELNVNALELDDSALYLCASSLGPGPRQETQYFGPGTRLLVL.

The chain joins TRBV4-1 to TRBJ2-5; D remains ambiguous. The J call is doubtful: the DNA matches TRBJ2-7 better. This CDR3 spans 14 amino acids. CDR1 and CDR2 from the germline V gene are MGHRA and YSYEKL. CDR3 in DNA: TGCGCCAGCAGCCAACCAGGCAGCTCCTACGAGCAGTACTTC. Translating it yields CASSQPGSSYEQYF.

The V gene is TRBV9, the J gene TRBJ2-1, with D possibly matching TRBD2 (6 bases). Trimming shortened V by 4 bases and J by 1 base, and 21 bases separated the two germline ends. The germline gives CDR1 SGDLS, CDR2 YYNGEE. The CDR3 length is 18 residues. The CDR3 DNA reads as TGTGCCAGCAGCCCGCGCACTGGGACTGGTAAGTCCTACAATGAGCAGTTCTTC. Translated: CASSPRTGTGKSYNEQFF. Looking up the rest from reference TRBV9 and TRBJ2-1 gives the full variable domain: DSGVTQTPKHLITATGQRVTLRCSPRSGDLSVYWYQQSLDQGLQFLIQYYNGEERAKGNILERFSAQQFPDLHSELNLSSLELGDSALYFCASSPRTGTGKSYNEQFFGPGTRLTVL.

The V call is TRBV7-9, the J call TRBJ2-5; 8 bases line up with TRBD1. V lost 1 base and J lost 3; bases outside the gene matches: 16. The CDR3 runs 19 residues. CDR1 is SEHNR, CDR2 FQNEAQ, per germline (reference sequence). CDR3 DNA sequence: TGTGCCAGCAGCTTAGGGACAGGGCGTTCGACAGCCCGGAAAGAGACCCAGTACTTC. Translation gives CASSLGTGRSTARKETQYF. Using reference TRBV7-9 and TRBJ2-5 for the parts outside the CDR3, the full variable domain is DTGVSQNPRHKITKRGQNVTFRCDPISEHNRLYWYRQTLGQGPEFLTYFQNEAQLEKSRLLSDRFSAERPKGSFSTLEIQRTEQGDSAMYLCASSLGTGRSTARKETQYFGPGTRLLVL.